The following is a T cell receptor (beta chain) sequence with its context. Its antigen is still unknown. This sample is part of a study of T cell responses to AZD1222 COVID-19 vaccine. Study conclusions and caveats: Spike-wide vaccine-associated CD4 TCRs dominated at 160-218 and 743-854.

Sequencing was performed with immunoSEQ multiplex PCR; in TCRdb, only in-frame clones are kept and a portion is missing. The table shows tens of thousands of clones, with nearly 90% occurring only once. The CDR3 is 19 amino acids. From germline, CDR1 is SGHTA and CDR2 FQGTGA. Germline trimming cut 3 bases from V and 2 bases from J; bases unmatched to any gene: 6. The gene calls are TRBV7-3 and TRBJ2-6; TRBD2 matches 14 bases. Sequenced material: peripheral blood, taken on day 0 of AZD1222 vaccination. The sequence was obtained from an adult in good health. Here the CDR3 reads CASSFGGLAGGPGANVLTF. As DNA, the CDR3 is TGTGCCAGCAGCTTTGGTGGACTAGCGGGAGGTCCTGGGGCCAACGTCCTGACTTTC. The full variable domain, with the rest looked up from reference TRBV7-3 and TRBJ2-6, is GAGVSQTPSNKVTEKGKYVELRCDPISGHTALYWYRQSLGQGPEFLIYFQGTGAADDSGLPNDRFFAVRPEGSVSTLKIQRTERGDSAVYLCASSFGGLAGGPGANVLTFGAGSRLTVL.